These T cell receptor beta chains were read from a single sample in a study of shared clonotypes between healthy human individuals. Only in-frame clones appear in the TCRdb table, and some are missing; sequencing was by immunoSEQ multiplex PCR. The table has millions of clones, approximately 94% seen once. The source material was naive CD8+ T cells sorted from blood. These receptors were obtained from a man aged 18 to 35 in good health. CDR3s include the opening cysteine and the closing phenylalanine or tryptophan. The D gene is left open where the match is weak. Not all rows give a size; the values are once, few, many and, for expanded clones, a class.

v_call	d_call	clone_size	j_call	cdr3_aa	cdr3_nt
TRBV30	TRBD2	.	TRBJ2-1	CAWSGLAGLFF	TGTGCCTGGAGTGGACTAGCGGGGCTGTTCTTC
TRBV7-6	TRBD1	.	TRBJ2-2	CASSFAPPTGGFANTGELFF	TGTGCCAGCAGCTTCGCCCCCCCGACAGGGGGGTTCGCGAACACCGGGGAGCTGTTTTTT
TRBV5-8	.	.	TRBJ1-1	CASSFSGTEAFF	TGTGCCAGCAGCTTCTCTGGCACTGAAGCTTTCTTT
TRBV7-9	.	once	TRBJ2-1	CASSTTVAAPSSYNEQFF	TGTGCCAGCAGCACCACGGTAGCGGCGCCGAGCTCCTACAATGAGCAGTTCTTC
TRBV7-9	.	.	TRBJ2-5	CASSLDDGLGETQYF	TGTGCCAGCAGCTTAGACGACGGGCTGGGGGAGACCCAGTACTTC
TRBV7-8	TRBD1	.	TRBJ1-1	CASSTGTAMNTEAFF	TGTGCCAGCAGCACCGGGACAGCTATGAACACTGAAGCTTTCTTT
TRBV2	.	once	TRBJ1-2	CASPYSVGGRFGYTF	TGTGCCAGCCCATACAGTGTCGGGGGGCGATTTGGCTACACCTTC
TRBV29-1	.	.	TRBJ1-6	CSVETRQGALHF	TGCAGCGTTGAAACCAGGCAAGGGGCCCTCCACTTT
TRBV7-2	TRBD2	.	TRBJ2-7	CASSLWGGINEQYF	TGTGCCAGCAGCTTATGGGGGGGGATCAACGAGCAGTACTTC
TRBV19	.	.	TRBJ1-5	CASSSSELTSWGNQPQHF	TGTGCCAGTAGTTCCTCCGAGCTAACTTCATGGGGCAATCAGCCCCAGCATTTT
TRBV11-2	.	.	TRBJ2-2	CATHQGGDTGELFF	TGTGCCACCCACCAAGGGGGGGACACCGGGGAGCTGTTTTTT
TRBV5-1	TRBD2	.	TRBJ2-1	CASSLGDYPPNEQFF	TGCGCCAGCAGCTTGGGGGACTATCCCCCAAATGAGCAGTTCTTC
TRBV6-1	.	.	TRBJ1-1	CASSESGSVAFF	TGTGCCAGCAGTGAATCGGGGTCGGTCGCTTTCTTT
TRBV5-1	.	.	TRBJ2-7	CASSPNRERSYEQYF	TGCGCCAGCAGCCCAAACCGGGAGCGCTCCTACGAGCAGTACTTC
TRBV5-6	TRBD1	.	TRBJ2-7	CASSPEGQDYEQYF	TGTGCCAGCAGCCCTGAGGGACAGGACTACGAGCAGTACTTC
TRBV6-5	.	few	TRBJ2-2	CASSDSAAGELFF	TGTGCCAGCAGCGATAGTGCTGCCGGGGAGCTGTTTTTT
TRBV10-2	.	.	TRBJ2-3	CASSEPLHTQYF	TGCGCCAGCAGTGAGCCCCTCCATACGCAGTATTTT
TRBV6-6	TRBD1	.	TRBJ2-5	CASSYSTGETETQYF	TGTGCCAGCAGTTACTCGACAGGGGAGACGGAGACCCAGTACTTC
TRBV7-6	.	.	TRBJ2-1	CASSLVAEAYNEQFF	TGTGCCAGCAGCTTAGTAGCGGAGGCCTACAATGAGCAGTTCTTC
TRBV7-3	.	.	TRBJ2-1	CASSLMAGSYNEQFF	TGTGCCAGCAGCTTAATGGCGGGGTCCTACAATGAGCAGTTCTTC
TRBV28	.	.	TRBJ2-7	CASSGAITGEQYF	TGTGCCAGCTCAGGCGCGATAACGGGGGAGCAGTACTTC
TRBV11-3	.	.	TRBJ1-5	CASSLGSDKWGNQPQHF	TGTGCCAGCAGCTTAGGATCGGACAAGTGGGGCAATCAGCCCCAGCATTTT
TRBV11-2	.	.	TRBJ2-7	CASSVGTLYEQYF	TGTGCCAGCAGCGTGGGGACACTTTACGAGCAGTACTTC
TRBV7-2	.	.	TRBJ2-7	CASSSNVGAQNYEQYF	TGTGCCAGCAGCTCAAACGTCGGGGCCCAGAACTACGAGCAGTACTTC
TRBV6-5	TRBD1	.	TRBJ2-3	CASSHTGESDTQYF	TGTGCCAGCAGTCATACAGGGGAATCAGATACGCAGTATTTT
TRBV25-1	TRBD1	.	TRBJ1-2	CASSESRTGGGGYTF	TGTGCCAGCAGTGAATCAAGGACAGGGGGCGGTGGCTACACCTTC
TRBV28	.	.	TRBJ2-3	CASSLGQGLDTQYF	TGTGCCAGCAGTTTGGGGCAGGGTTTAGATACGCAGTATTTT
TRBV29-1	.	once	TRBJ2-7	CSVEGQGRDEQYF	TGCAGCGTTGAAGGGCAGGGGAGAGACGAGCAGTACTTC
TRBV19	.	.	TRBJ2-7	CASSIGGNYEQYF	TGTGCCAGTAGTATCGGCGGTAACTACGAGCAGTACTTC
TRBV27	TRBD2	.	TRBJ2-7	CASSVGLAYEQYF	TGTGCCAGCAGTGTCGGACTAGCCTACGAGCAGTACTTC
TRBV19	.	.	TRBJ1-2	CASSVGYYGYTF	TGTGCCAGTAGTGTGGGGTACTATGGCTACACCTTC